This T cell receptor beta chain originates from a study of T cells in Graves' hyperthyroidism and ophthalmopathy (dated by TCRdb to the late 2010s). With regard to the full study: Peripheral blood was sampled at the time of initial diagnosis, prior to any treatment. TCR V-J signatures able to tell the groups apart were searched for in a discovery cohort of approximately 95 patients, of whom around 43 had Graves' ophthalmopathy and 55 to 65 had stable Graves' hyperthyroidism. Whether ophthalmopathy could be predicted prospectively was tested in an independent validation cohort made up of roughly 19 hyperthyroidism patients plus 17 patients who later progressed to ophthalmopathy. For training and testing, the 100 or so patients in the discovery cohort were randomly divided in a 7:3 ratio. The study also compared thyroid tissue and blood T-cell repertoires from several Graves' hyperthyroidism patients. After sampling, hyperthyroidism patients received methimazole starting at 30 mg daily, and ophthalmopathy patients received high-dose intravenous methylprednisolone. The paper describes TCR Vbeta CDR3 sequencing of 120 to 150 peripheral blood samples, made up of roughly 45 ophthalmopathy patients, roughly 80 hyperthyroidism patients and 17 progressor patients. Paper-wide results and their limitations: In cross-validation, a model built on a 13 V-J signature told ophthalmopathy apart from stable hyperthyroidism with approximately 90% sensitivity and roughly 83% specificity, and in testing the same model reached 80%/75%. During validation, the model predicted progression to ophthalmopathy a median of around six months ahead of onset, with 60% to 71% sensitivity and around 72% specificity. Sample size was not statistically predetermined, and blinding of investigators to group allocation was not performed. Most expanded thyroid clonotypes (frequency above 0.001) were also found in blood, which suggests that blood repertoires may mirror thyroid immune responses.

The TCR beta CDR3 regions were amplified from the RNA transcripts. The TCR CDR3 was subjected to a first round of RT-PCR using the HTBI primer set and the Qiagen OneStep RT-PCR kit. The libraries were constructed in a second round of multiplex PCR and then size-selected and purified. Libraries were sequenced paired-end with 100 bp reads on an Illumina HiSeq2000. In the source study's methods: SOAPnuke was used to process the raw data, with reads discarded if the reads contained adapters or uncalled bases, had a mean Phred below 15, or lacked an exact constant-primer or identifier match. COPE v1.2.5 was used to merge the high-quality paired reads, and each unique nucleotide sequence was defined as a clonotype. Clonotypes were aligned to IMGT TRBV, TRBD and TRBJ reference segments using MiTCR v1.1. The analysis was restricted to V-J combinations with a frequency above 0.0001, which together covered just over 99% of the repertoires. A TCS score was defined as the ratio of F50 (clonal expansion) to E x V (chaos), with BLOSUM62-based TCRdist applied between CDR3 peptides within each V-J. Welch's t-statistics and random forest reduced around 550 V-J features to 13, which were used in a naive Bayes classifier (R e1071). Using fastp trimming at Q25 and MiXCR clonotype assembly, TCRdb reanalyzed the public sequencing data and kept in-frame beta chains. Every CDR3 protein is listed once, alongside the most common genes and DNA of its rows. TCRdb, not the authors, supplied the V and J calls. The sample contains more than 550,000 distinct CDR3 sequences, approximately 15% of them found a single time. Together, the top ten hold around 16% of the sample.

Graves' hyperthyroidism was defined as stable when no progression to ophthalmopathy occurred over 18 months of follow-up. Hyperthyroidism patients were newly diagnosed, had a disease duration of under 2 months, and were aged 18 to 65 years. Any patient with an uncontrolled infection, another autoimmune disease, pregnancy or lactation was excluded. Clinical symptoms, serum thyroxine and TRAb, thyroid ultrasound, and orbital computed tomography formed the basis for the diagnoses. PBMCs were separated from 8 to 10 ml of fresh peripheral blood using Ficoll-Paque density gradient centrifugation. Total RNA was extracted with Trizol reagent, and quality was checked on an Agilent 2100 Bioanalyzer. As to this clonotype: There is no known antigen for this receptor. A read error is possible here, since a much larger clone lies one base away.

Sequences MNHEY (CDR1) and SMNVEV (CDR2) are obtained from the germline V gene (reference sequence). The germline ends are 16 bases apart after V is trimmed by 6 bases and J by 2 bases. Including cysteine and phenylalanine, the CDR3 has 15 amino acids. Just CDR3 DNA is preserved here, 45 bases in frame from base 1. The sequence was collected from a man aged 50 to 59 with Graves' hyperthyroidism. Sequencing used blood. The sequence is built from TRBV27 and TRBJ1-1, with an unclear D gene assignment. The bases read TGTGCCAGCAGCAAAAGGTCGAGCCACAACACTGAAGCTTTCTTT. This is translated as CASSKRSSHNTEAFF.